The 18 T cell receptor beta chains given below trace back to one sample, sequenced in a study of human T cells and chemical hapten exposure (dated by TCRdb to the early 2020s). The time point label here, explained by the study, means: patch test 2, 6 weeks after DPC sensitization. The treatment or condition label for this specimen denotes: therapeutic diphenylcyclopropenone sensitization with weekly scalp DPC. Receptor libraries were prepared by RACE. The instrument given in TCRdb is NextSeq 500. The public reads were quality trimmed at Q25 with fastp and then assembled into clones with MiXCR by TCRdb, keeping productive beta chains. Rows are unified per CDR3 protein, each entry keeping the most common DNA and genes. For this sample the table gives about 43,000 distinct CDR3 sequences, of which 3.3% were detected only once. About 6.2% of the sample belongs to the ten largest clones. The starting material was whole blood, obtained in connection with sensitization to the hapten diphenylcyclopropenone (DPC). These receptors all stem from a man in his forties with alopecia areata. Some clones in this sample may be carry-over from other donors' samples.

This clonotype showed up many times. The chain couples TRBV29-1 to TRBJ2-7, with TRBD1 matching over 9 bases. Losses at the gene ends were 5 bases for V and 6 bases for J; bases not matched to a gene: 5. This CDR3 region has 12 residues. Per germline, CDR1 SQVTM and CDR2 ANQGSEA. The DNA of the CDR3 is TGCAGCGTTAGCCGGGACAGGGTCGAGCAGTACTTC. This encodes CSVSRDRVEQYF.

This clonotype was counted many times. This chain uses TRBV12-3 or TRBV12-4 with TRBJ2-3; TRBD2 aligns across 9 bases. There are 14 residues in the CDR3. V lost 3 bases, J lost 5 bases, and 3 bases stayed unmatched. The CDR3, as DNA: TGTGCCAGCAGTTTGGCGGGAGGGGTAGATACGCAGTATTTT. It translates to CASSLAGGVDTQYF.

This clonotype has ten or more counts. This chain uses TRBV4-1 with TRBJ2-7; a possible D gene is TRBD1 (6 bases). The CDR3 is made up of 14 amino acids. Germline CDR1 is MGHRA and CDR2 is YSYEKL. The V and J ends lost 6 bases and 0 bases respectively, with 12 bases between them. The CDR3 region has the DNA TGCGCCAGCAGTTACGGGGACATCTCCTACGAGCAGTACTTC. The encoded protein is CASSYGDISYEQYF.

About this clonotype itself: A much larger clone is a single base away; this may be a read error. Likely a read error: the CDR3 ends without its conserved phenylalanine or tryptophan. The rearrangement joins TRBV10-2 to TRBJ1-4; D unresolved. V lost 7 bases and J lost 3, with 9 bases in between. The CDR3 is 13 amino acids. The V gene's germline CDR1 is WSHSY and CDR2 SAAADI. The CDR3 DNA is TGCGCCAGCAAAGAGGGTCCTAATGAAAAACTGTTTATT. Translation: CASKEGPNEKLFI.

Points on this clonotype: Just one base apart from a much larger clone, this may be a read error. The chain links TRBV20-1 to TRBJ1-1; D ambiguous. Germline V gene data show CDR1 as DFQATT and CDR2 as SNEGSKA (reference sequence). This CDR3 has 13 residues. Trimming removed 0 bases at V and 8 bases at J, with 13 bases between. CDR3 bases: TGCAGTGCTAGAGAGACGAAAGGGTCCGAAGCTTTCTTT. Translating gives CSARETKGSEAFF.

This clonotype was observed at least ten times. V is TRBV28 and J is TRBJ2-7; TRBD1 aligns across 11 bases. The germline V gene encodes CDR1 MDHEN and CDR2 SYDVKM. This CDR3 spans 13 amino acids. Trimming took 10 bases from V and 3 from J; bases not matched to a gene: 5. The CDR3 loop is CATGQGAFYEQYF. The CDR3 DNA follows: TGTGCCACCGGACAGGGGGCTTTCTACGAGCAGTACTTC.

This clonotype was seen ten or more times. The rearrangement links TRBV12-3 or TRBV12-4 to TRBJ1-5; 11 bases align to TRBD1. This CDR3 is built from 17 residues. V lost 3 bases and J lost 1; bases outside the gene matches: 5. CDR3 in amino acids: CASSLWTGGASNQPQHF. The CDR3 DNA is TGTGCCAGCAGTTTGTGGACAGGGGGCGCAAGCAATCAGCCCCAGCATTTT.

Many counts were recorded for this clonotype. The J gene is TRBJ2-7, the V gene TRBV28; no clear D. The germline gives CDR1 MDHEN, CDR2 SYDVKM. CDR3 length: 13 amino acids. Between the trimmed V and J ends, which lost 6 bases and 0 bases, there was a span of 9 bases. Here the CDR3 DNA reads TGTGCCAGCAGCTCCCCAAACTCCTACGAGCAGTACTTC. Its translation is CASSSPNSYEQYF.

At least ten counts were recorded for this clonotype. This rearrangement joins TRBV20-1 to TRBJ2-2; D possibly uses TRBD1 or TRBD2 (6 bases each). V lost 4 bases to trimming and J lost 5 bases, with 17 bases between them. CDR3 length: 15 residues. Germline CDR1 reads DFQATT; CDR2 reads SNEGSKA (reference sequence). Here the CDR3 DNA reads TGCAGTGCTACGGGGGCAGGGCTGGGTACCGGGGAGCTGTTTTTT. Translating it yields CSATGAGLGTGELFF.

Comments on this clonotype: Given a much more abundant clone one base away, this may be a read error. The chain recombines TRBV6-2 or TRBV6-3 with TRBJ1-2; TRBD1 might be the D (5 bases). Trimming left V 4 bases short and J 3 bases short, with 15 bases between. CDR3 length: 15 residues. From germline, CDR1 is MNHEY and CDR2 SVGEGT. CDR3 in DNA: TGTGCCAGCAGTTTCCGGGGCTTGCGGGACTATGGCTACACCTTC. It yields the protein CASSFRGLRDYGYTF.

This clonotype came up many times. The gene calls are TRBV19 and TRBJ2-5; 8 bases agree with TRBD2. The germline CDR1 and CDR2 sequences are LNHDA and SQIVND (reference sequence). This CDR3 spans 16 amino acids. V lost 3 bases to trimming and J lost 5 bases; unmatched junction nucleotides: 11. This chain's CDR3 is CASSIGSGSSFETQYF. The DNA of the CDR3 is TGTGCCAGTAGTATCGGGAGCGGGAGCTCTTTCGAGACCCAGTACTTC.

This clonotype was detected many times. V and J are TRBV5-1 and TRBJ2-4, with 8 bases fitting TRBD1. V dropped 1 base and J dropped 6; count of bases not matched to a gene: 6. The CDR3 length is 15 residues. The V gene's germline CDR1 is SGHRS and CDR2 YFSETQ. CDR3 DNA sequence: TGCGCCAGCAGCTTGAACTGGGACAGGTCAAACATTCAGTACTTC. Translation: CASSLNWDRSNIQYF.

In its sample, this clonotype was seen many times. The chain couples TRBV10-3 to TRBJ2-3, with 9 positions matching TRBD2. The J segment lost 4 bases and the V segment lost 6 bases, leaving 11 bases of the junction unmatched. Germline CDR1 is ENHRY and CDR2 is SYGVKD. This CDR3 is 16 amino acids long. The CDR3: CAIRGPQAGGSDTQYF. The CDR3 DNA follows: TGTGCCATCAGGGGCCCCCAAGCGGGAGGATCAGATACGCAGTATTTT.

This clonotype was counted ten times or more. The rearrangement links TRBV28 to TRBJ1-6, with a tentative D call TRBD1 (5 bases). The V end was cut by 2 bases, the J end by 8 bases, with 13 bases between. The germline V gene has CDR1 MDHEN and CDR2 SYDVKM. The length of the CDR3 is 15 residues. CDR3 DNA sequence: TGTGCCAGCAGTTTAGACAGTCGGAAGTATTCACCCCTCCACTTT. It codes for CASSLDSRKYSPLHF. Filled out from reference TRBV28 and TRBJ1-6, the complete variable domain reads DVKVTQSSRYLVKRTGEKVFLECVQDMDHENMFWYRQDPGLGLRLIYFSYDVKMKEKGDIPEGYSVSREKKERFSLILESASTNQTSMYLCASSLDSRKYSPLHFGNGTRLTVT.

The sample holds a few counts of this clonotype. This chain's CDR3 is CASSMVQTEAFF. CDR3 coding DNA: TGTGCCAGTAGTATGGTACAGACTGAAGCTTTCTTT. V is TRBV19 and J is TRBJ1-1; no reliable D call. V lost 3 bases, J lost 5 bases, and 7 bases lay in between. The CDR3 runs to 12 residues. The germline CDR1 and CDR2 sequences are LNHDA and SQIVND (reference sequence).

This clonotype showed up just a few times. Written as DNA, the CDR3 is TGTGCCAGCAGCTTCGGCGGGAGCGGGGAGACCCAGTACTTC. This encodes CASSFGGSGETQYF. The chain combines TRBV5-4 with TRBJ2-5, with 7 nucleotides matching TRBD2. The V gene end was trimmed by 2 bases and the J gene end by 5 bases; junction bases not matched to a gene: 6. Germline CDR1 and CDR2: SGHNT and YYREEE (reference sequence). The CDR3 is made up of 14 amino acids.

This clonotype showed up just a few times. The chain employs TRBV20-1 and TRBJ2-7; TRBD1 agrees at 7 bases. The CDR3 totals 14 residues. Germline V gene data show CDR1 as DFQATT and CDR2 as SNEGSKA (reference sequence). After removal of 3 bases from V and 5 bases from J, the junction contained 10 bases not matched to a gene. As DNA, the CDR3 is TGCAGTGCTAGGCCGGGACAGCTAATTGACGAGCAGTACTTC. Translating gives CSARPGQLIDEQYF.

DNA of the CDR3: TGTGCCAGCAGAGCCGGGGCGATGAACACTGAAGCTTTCTTT. The encoded protein is CASRAGAMNTEAFF. The J gene is TRBJ1-1, the V gene TRBV9; a weak D match, TRBD1 (5 bases). The CDR3 runs to 14 residues. The germline V gene encodes CDR1 SGDLS and CDR2 YYNGEE. Between the trimmed V and J ends, which lost 5 bases and 0 bases, there was a span of 11 bases.